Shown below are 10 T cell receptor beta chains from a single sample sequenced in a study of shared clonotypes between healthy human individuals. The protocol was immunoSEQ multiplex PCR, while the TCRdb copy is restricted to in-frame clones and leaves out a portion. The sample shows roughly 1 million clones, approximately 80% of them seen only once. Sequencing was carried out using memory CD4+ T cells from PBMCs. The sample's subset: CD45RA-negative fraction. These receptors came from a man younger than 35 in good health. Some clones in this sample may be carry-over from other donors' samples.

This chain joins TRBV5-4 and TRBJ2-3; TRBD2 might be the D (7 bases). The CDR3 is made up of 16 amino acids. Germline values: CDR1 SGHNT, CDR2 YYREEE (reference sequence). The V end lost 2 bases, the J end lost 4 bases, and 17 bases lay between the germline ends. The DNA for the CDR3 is TGTGCCAGCAGCTTCAAAGCGGGACAAGACGCAGATACGCAGTATTTT. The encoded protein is CASSFKAGQDADTQYF.

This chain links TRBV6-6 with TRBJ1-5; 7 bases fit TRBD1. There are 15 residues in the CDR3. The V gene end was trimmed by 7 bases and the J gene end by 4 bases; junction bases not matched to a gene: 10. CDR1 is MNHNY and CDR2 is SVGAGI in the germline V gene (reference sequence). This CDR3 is CASNDRQGSNQPQHF. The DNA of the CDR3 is TGTGCCAGCAATGACCGACAGGGCTCGAATCAGCCCCAGCATTTT.

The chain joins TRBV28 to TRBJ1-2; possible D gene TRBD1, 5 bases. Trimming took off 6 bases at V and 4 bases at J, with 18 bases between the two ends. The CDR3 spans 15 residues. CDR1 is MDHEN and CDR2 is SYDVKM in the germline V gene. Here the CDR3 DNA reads TGTGCCAGCAGCTTTAGGCCCCTGGGGCCCTATGGCTACACCTTC. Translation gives CASSFRPLGPYGYTF.

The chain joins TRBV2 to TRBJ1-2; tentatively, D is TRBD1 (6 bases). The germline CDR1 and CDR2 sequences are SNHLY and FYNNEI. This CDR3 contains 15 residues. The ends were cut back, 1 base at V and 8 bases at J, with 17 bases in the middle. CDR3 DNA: TGTGCCAGCAGTGAAGGTTGGCCAGGGGAGGGAGGCTACACCTTC. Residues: CASSEGWPGEGGYTF.

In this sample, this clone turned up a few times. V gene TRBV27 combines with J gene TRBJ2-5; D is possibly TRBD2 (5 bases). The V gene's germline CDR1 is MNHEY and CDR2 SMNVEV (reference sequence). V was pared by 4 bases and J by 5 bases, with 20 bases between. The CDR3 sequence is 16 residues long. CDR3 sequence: CASSSLLGFNSETQYF. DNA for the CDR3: TGTGCCAGCAGTTCCCTACTAGGGTTCAATAGCGAGACCCAGTACTTC.

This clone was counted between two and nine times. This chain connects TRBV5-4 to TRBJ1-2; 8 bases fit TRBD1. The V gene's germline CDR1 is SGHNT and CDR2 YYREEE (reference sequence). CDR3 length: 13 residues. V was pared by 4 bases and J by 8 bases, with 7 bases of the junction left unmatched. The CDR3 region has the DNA TGTGCCAGCAGCCGAAAACAGGGGGAAGGCTACACCTTC. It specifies CASSRKQGEGYTF.

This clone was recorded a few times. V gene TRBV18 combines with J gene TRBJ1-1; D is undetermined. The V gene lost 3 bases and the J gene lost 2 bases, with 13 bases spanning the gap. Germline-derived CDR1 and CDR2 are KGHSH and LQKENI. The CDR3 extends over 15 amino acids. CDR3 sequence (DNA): TGTGCCAGCTCACCGCTTACACCAGGCAACACTGAAGCTTTCTTT. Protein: CASSPLTPGNTEAFF.

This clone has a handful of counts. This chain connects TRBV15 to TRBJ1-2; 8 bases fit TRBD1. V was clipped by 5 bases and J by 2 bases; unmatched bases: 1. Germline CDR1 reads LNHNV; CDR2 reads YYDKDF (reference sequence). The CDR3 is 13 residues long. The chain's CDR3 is CATSYRGNYGYTF. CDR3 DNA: TGTGCCACCAGCTACAGGGGGAACTATGGCTACACCTTC.

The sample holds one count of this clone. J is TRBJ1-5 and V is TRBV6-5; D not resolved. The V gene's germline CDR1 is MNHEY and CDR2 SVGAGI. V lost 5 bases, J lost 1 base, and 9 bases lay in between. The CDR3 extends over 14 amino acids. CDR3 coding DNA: TGTGCCAGCAGTCCCACAAACAGCAATCAGCCCCAGCATTTT. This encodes CASSPTNSNQPQHF.

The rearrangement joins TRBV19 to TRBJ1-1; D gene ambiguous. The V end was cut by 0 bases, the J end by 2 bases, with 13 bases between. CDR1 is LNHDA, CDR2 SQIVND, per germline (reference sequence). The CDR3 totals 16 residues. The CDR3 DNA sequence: TGTGCCAGTAGTATAGATGGTTGGGGTCTCAACACTGAAGCTTTCTTT. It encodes CASSIDGWGLNTEAFF.